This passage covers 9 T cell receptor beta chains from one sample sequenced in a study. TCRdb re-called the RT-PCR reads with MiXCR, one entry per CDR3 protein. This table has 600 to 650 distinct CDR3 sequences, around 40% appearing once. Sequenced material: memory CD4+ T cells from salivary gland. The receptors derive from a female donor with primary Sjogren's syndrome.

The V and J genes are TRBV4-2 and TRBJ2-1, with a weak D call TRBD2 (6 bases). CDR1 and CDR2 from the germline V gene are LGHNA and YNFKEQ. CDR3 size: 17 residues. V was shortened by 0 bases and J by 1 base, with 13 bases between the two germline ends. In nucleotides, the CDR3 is TGTGCCAGCAGCCAAGAGAGGACGGGAGCATCCTACAATGAGCAGTTCTTC. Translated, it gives CASSQERTGASYNEQFF.

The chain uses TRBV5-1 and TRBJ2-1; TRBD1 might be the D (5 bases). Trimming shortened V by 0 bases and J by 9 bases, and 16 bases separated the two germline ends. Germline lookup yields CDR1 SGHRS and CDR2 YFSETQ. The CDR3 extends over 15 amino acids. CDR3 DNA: TGCGCCAGCAGCTTGGTCATGCAGAACCAGGGTGAGCAGTTCTTC. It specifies CASSLVMQNQGEQFF. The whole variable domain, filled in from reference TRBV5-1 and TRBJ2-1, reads KAGVTQTPRYLIKTRGQQVTLSCSPISGHRSVSWYQQTPGQGLQFLFEYFSETQRNKGNFPGRFSGRQFSNSRSEMNVSTLELGDSALYLCASSLVMQNQGEQFFGPGTRLTVL.

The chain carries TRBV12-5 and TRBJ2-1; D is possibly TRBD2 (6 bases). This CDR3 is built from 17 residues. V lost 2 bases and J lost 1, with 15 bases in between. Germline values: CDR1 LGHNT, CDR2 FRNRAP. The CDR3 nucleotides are TGTGCTAGTGGTTTGCTACTCCGGGGGACTTCCTACAATGAGCAGTTCTTC. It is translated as CASGLLLRGTSYNEQFF. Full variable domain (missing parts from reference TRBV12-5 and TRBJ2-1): DARVTQTPRHKVTEMGQEVTMRCQPILGHNTVFWYRQTMMQGLELLAYFRNRAPLDDSGMPKDRFSAEMPDATLATLKIQPSEPRDSAVYFCASGLLLRGTSYNEQFFGPGTRLTVL.

CDR3 nucleotides: TGTGCCAGTAGGTGGACAGGGGGTTTCTACACTGAAGCTTTCTTT. Protein: CASRWTGGFYTEAFF. The J gene is TRBJ1-1, the V gene TRBV19; 10 nucleotides agree with TRBD1. The ends lost 6 bases at V and 3 bases at J; junction bases unmatched: 7. This CDR3 has 15 amino acids. Germline lookup yields CDR1 LNHDA and CDR2 SQIVND (reference sequence).

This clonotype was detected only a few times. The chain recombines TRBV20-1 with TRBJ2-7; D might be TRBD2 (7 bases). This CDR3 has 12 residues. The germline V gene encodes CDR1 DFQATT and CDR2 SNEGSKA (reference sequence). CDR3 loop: CSGGQNRGEQYF. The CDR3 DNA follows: TGCAGCGGGGGGCAAAATCGGGGCGAGCAGTACTTC.

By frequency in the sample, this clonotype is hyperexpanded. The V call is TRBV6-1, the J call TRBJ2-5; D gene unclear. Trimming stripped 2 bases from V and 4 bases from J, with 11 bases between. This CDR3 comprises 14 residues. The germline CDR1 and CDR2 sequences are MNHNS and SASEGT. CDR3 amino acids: CASSEYQIRETQYF. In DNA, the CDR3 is TGTGCCAGCAGTGAATATCAGATTCGAGAGACCCAGTACTTC.

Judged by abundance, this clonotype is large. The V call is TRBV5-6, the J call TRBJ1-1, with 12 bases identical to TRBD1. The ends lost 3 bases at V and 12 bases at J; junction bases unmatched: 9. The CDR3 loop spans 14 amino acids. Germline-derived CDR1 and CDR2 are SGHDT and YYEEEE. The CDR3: CASSYQTGQGAPFF. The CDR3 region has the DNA TGTGCCAGCAGCTACCAGACGGGACAGGGGGCCCCTTTCTTT.

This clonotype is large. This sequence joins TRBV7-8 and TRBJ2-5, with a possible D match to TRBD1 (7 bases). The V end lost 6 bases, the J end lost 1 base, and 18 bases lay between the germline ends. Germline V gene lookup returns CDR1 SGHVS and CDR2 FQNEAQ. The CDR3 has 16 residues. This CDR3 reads CASRPNHRGLQETQYF. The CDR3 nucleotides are TGTGCCAGCAGACCAAACCACAGGGGACTCCAAGAGACCCAGTACTTC.

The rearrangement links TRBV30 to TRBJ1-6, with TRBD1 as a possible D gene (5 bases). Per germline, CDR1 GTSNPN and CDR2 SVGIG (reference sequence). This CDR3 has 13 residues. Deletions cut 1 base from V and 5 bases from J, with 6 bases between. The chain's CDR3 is CAWSETDNSPLHF. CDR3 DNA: TGTGCCTGGAGTGAGACAGATAATTCACCCCTCCACTTT. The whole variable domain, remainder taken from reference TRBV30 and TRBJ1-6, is SQTIHQWPATLVQPVGSPLSLECTVEGTSNPNLYWYRQAAGRGLQLLFYSVGIGQISSEVPQNLSASRPQDRQFILSSKKLLLSDSGFYLCAWSETDNSPLHFGNGTRLTVT.